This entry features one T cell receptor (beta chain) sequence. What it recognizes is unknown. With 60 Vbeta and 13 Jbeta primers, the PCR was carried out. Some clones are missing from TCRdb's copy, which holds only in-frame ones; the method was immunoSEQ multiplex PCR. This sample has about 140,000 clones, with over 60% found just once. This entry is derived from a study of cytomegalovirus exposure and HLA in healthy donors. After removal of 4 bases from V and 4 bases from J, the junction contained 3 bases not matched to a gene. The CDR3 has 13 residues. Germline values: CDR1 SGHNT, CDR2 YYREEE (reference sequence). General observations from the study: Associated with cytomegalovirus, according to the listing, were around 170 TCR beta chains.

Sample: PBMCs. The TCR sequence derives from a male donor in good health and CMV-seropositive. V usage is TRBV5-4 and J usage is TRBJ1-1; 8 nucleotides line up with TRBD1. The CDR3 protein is CASSEGTGTEAFF. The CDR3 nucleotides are TGTGCCAGCAGCGAAGGGACAGGCACTGAAGCTTTCTTT.